Shown below are 22 T cell receptor beta chains from a single sample sequenced in a study of molecular identifiers for immune sequencing clone quantification. From the PCR reads, TCRdb called clonotypes with MiXCR, one entry per CDR3 protein. Of tens of thousands of distinct CDR3 sequences listed, more than 20% were seen once; the top ten hold about 0.8%. The sample was naive CD8+ T cells from blood, with Jurkat cell RNA spiked in. Subset here: FACS-sorted CD8+CD4-CCR7+CD45RA+ naive T cells. These TCRs come from a human donor in good health. Some libraries in this study had Jurkat cell RNA spiked in.

This clonotype was detected a few times. V usage is TRBV6-1 and J usage is TRBJ2-4; 7 bases line up with TRBD1. The J segment lost 6 bases and the V segment lost 3 bases, leaving 8 bases of the junction unmatched. This CDR3 region has 15 residues. Germline values: CDR1 MNHNS, CDR2 SASEGT. The CDR3 nucleotides read TGTGCCAGCAGTGAGGAGACAGGGTCGCTAAACATTCAGTACTTC. Translated, it gives CASSEETGSLNIQYF.

This chain connects TRBV12-5 to TRBJ1-1, with 9 bases lining up with TRBD1. V lost 2 bases to trimming and J lost 7 bases; unmatched junction nucleotides: 5. The CDR3 is made up of 14 amino acids. The germline CDR1 and CDR2 sequences are LGHNT and FRNRAP. For the CDR3, the DNA is TGTGCTAGTGGTTTGTCACGGGACAGGGATGAAGCTTTCTTT. This gives the protein CASGLSRDRDEAFF.

As concerns this clonotype: A clone one base away is much larger, so this may be a read error. J is TRBJ2-7 and V is TRBV7-2; perhaps TRBD2 as D (6 bases). V was trimmed by 5 bases and J by 2 bases, leaving 31 bases between them. The CDR3 spans 20 residues. Germline V gene data show CDR1 as SGHTA and CDR2 as FQGNSA. Written as DNA, the CDR3 is TGTGCCAGCAGCCGGGGGTATGCGGCGACAACTAACTTAATGACCTACGAGCAGTACTTC. Residues: CASSRGYAATTNLMTYEQYF.

The chain joins TRBV12-3 or TRBV12-4 to TRBJ2-3; tentative D call: TRBD2 (6 bases). The CDR3 has 17 residues. V lost 6 bases, J lost 3 bases, and 22 bases lay in between. The CDR3: CASRGGWGVRATDTQYF. DNA of the CDR3: TGTGCCAGCAGGGGGGGATGGGGGGTCCGCGCGACAGATACGCAGTATTTT.

In regard to this clonotype: A much larger clone differs by one base, so this may be a read error. V usage is TRBV7-8 and J usage is TRBJ2-7; D possibly corresponds to TRBD2 (6 bases). From germline, CDR1 is SGHVS and CDR2 FQNEAQ. The CDR3 is made up of 15 amino acids. CDR3 amino acids: CASSLVEGYTYERYF. CDR3 nucleotides: TGTGCCAGCAGCTTAGTGGAGGGTTATACGTACGAGCGGTACTTC.

This chain's CDR3 is CASSEGLAGPYEQYF. The CDR3 nucleotides are TGTGCCAGCAGTGAGGGACTAGCGGGGCCCTACGAGCAGTACTTC. The genes are TRBV12-3 or TRBV12-4 and TRBJ2-7, with TRBD2 matching 13 bases. The CDR3 consists of 15 residues. V lost 5 bases to trimming and J lost 2 bases; unmatched junction nucleotides: 3.

This clonotype appeared many times. V usage is TRBV9 and J usage is TRBJ2-7, with D maybe TRBD1 (6 bases). The CDR3 runs 14 residues. Trimming took 4 bases from V and 3 from J, leaving 14 bases between them. In germline, CDR1 is SGDLS, CDR2 YYNGEE. Here the CDR3 reads CASSPERTVYEQYF. CDR3 coding DNA: TGTGCCAGCAGCCCCGAGAGGACAGTCTACGAGCAGTACTTC.

On this clonotype: Just one base apart from a much larger clone, this may be a read error. J is TRBJ2-1 and V is TRBV7-2, with D perhaps matching TRBD2 (6 bases). Germline V gene lookup returns CDR1 SGHTA and CDR2 FQGNSA. There are 14 residues in the CDR3. The DNA for the CDR3 is TGTGCCAGCAGCTTATTGACGGGAGTGAATGAGCAGTCCTTC. Translating gives CASSLLTGVNEQSF.

This clonotype has ten or more counts. The chain combines TRBV5-1 with TRBJ1-1; tentatively, D is TRBD1 (5 bases). Trimming pared 3 bases from V and 0 bases from J, leaving 15 bases between. The CDR3 consists of 16 residues. Germline CDR1 is SGHRS and CDR2 is YFSETQ. CDR3 coding DNA: TGCGCCAGCAGCTCCGATGACAGATACATGAACACTGAAGCTTTCTTT. Its translation: CASSSDDRYMNTEAFF.

This clonotype was seen more than once but under ten times. Just one base apart from a much larger clone, this may be a read error. V is TRBV5-1 and J is TRBJ2-7; 12 bases line up with TRBD1. The CDR3 extends over 14 amino acids. Per the germline V gene, CDR1 is SGHRS and CDR2 is YFSETQ. The CDR3, as DNA: TGCGCCAGCAGCGGGGACAGGGGGCGCTACGACCAGTACTTC. It yields the protein CASSGDRGRYDQYF.

Of note for this clonotype: A much bigger clone sits one base away, suggesting this may be a read error. The rearrangement links TRBV18 to TRBJ2-7, with TRBD1 identical over 7 bases. CDR3 size: 14 residues. CDR1 and CDR2 (germline): KGHSH, LQKENI. The CDR3 protein is CASSSGGPGYAQYF. CDR3 sequence (DNA): TGTGCCAGCTCATCAGGGGGTCCGGGCTACGCGCAGTACTTC.

This clonotype has at least ten counts. The gene calls are TRBV7-9 and TRBJ2-3, with no clear D. From germline, CDR1 is SEHNR and CDR2 FQNEAQ (reference sequence). CDR3 length: 14 residues. With 6 bases removed from V and 6 bases from J, the gap between germline ends came to 16 bases. The CDR3 sequence is CASSPPWPRDTQYF. Here the CDR3 DNA reads TGTGCCAGCAGTCCCCCGTGGCCCAGGGATACGCAGTATTTT.

A remark on this clonotype: A much larger clone differs by one base, so this may be a read error. The genes are TRBV7-8 and TRBJ2-3; 9 bases are a match to TRBD1. V shed 2 bases, J shed 4 bases, and the junction held 4 bases outside the gene matches. Germline lookup yields CDR1 SGHVS and CDR2 FQNEAQ. The CDR3 length is 15 residues. CDR3 coding DNA: TGTGCCAGCAGCTTATTGGACAGGGGTGCAGATACGCAGTATTTT. Translation: CASSLLDRGADTQYF.

About this clonotype: This could be a read error, since a much larger clone is one nucleotide away. This chain links TRBV2 with TRBJ1-5; D gene ambiguous. The V gene's germline CDR1 is SNHLY and CDR2 FYNNEI. CDR3 length: 16 residues. DNA of the CDR3: TGTGTCAGCAGTGAATGGATAGGAGGTAGCAATCAGCCCCAGCATTTT. Encoded protein: CVSSEWIGGSNQPQHF.

This clonotype was seen only a few times. The J gene is TRBJ2-7, the V gene TRBV7-2, with 7 bases aligning to TRBD1. After removal of 3 bases from V and 0 bases from J, the junction contained 17 bases not matched to a gene. Germline CDR1 SGHTA, CDR2 FQGNSA. The CDR3 covers 19 residues. The CDR3 DNA is TGTGCCAGCAGCTTTTACAGGGGTTTCCGGACCACATACTCCTACGAGCAGTACTTC. As protein: CASSFYRGFRTTYSYEQYF.

The J gene is TRBJ1-5, the V gene TRBV7-8, with unresolved D. Germline assignment: CDR1 SGHVS and CDR2 FQNEAQ. Between the trimmed V and J ends, which lost 2 bases and 2 bases, there was a span of 16 bases. The CDR3 consists of 17 residues. DNA of the CDR3: TGTGCCAGCAGCTTACAGAGCGGAGGGTTTGGCAATCAGCCCCAGCATTTT. This gives the protein CASSLQSGGFGNQPQHF. Full variable domain (missing parts from reference TRBV7-8 and TRBJ1-5): GAGVSQSPRYKVAKRGQDVALRCDPISGHVSLFWYQQALGQGPEFLTYFQNEAQLDKSGLPSDRFFAERPEGSVSTLKIQRTQQEDSAVYLCASSLQSGGFGNQPQHFGDGTRLSIL.

This chain uses TRBV11-2 with TRBJ2-3; D remains unclear. The germline V and J ends were trimmed by 1 base and 4 bases, with 18 bases remaining between them. The CDR3 is 17 amino acids. In germline, CDR1 is SGHAT, CDR2 FQNNGV. CDR3 sequence (DNA): TGTGCCAGCAGCTTAGCCACTGGGTGGGATAGGGCAGATACGCAGTATTTT. It codes for CASSLATGWDRADTQYF. The whole variable domain, filled in from reference TRBV11-2 and TRBJ2-3, reads EAGVAQSPRYKIIEKRQSVAFWCNPISGHATLYWYQQILGQGPKLLIQFQNNGVVDDSQLPKDRFSAERLKGVDSTLKIQPAKLEDSAVYLCASSLATGWDRADTQYFGPGTRLTVL.

Ten or more counts support this clonotype. The chain employs TRBV7-9 and TRBJ2-7, with 8 bases lining up with TRBD2. Germline CDR1 reads SEHNR; CDR2 reads FQNEAQ (reference sequence). V was clipped by 9 bases and J by 7 bases; unmatched bases: 8. This CDR3 has 12 residues. CDR3 in DNA: TGTGCCAGTAGCGGGGTCTCGGGGGAGCAGTACTTC. It encodes CASSGVSGEQYF.

This clonotype was seen ten or more times. The V and J genes are TRBV7-2 and TRBJ1-3; D unclear. This CDR3 region has 14 residues. Germline V CDR1 and CDR2: SGHTA, FQGNSA. The V end lost 5 bases, the J end lost 0 bases, and 8 bases lay between the germline ends. The CDR3 DNA is TGTGCCAGCAGCCGAAGCAGCTCTGGAAACACCATATATTTT. Translating gives CASSRSSSGNTIYF.

Only a few counts were recorded for this clonotype. The CDR3 DNA is TGCAGTGCCGTGGGACTCCACCTCACAGATACGCAGTATTTT. Protein: CSAVGLHLTDTQYF. V gene TRBV20-1 combines with J gene TRBJ2-3; TRBD2 might be the D (6 bases). Germline V lookup: CDR1 DFQATT, CDR2 SNEGSKA (reference sequence). V gave up 6 bases and J gave up 2 bases, with 15 bases separating them. This CDR3 is 14 amino acids long.

V and J are TRBV28 and TRBJ2-7, with 8 bases matching TRBD2. Germline CDR1 and CDR2: MDHEN and SYDVKM. The CDR3 is made up of 18 amino acids. V gave up 1 base and J gave up 2 bases; unmatched junction bases: 13. The CDR3 spells CASSLSRGGGSTPYEQYF. The CDR3 bases are TGTGCCAGCAGTTTATCTCGGGGGGGCGGGAGTACCCCCTACGAGCAGTACTTC.

This clonotype has only a few counts. This rearrangement joins TRBV2 to TRBJ2-1; 7 nucleotides align to TRBD2. The CDR3 loop spans 14 amino acids. With 4 bases clipped from V and 2 bases from J, the junction kept 2 bases outside the gene matches. Germline assignment: CDR1 SNHLY and CDR2 FYNNEI. The CDR3, as DNA: TGTGCCAGCAGTGGGCTAGCGGCCTACAATGAGCAGTTCTTC. It encodes CASSGLAAYNEQFF.